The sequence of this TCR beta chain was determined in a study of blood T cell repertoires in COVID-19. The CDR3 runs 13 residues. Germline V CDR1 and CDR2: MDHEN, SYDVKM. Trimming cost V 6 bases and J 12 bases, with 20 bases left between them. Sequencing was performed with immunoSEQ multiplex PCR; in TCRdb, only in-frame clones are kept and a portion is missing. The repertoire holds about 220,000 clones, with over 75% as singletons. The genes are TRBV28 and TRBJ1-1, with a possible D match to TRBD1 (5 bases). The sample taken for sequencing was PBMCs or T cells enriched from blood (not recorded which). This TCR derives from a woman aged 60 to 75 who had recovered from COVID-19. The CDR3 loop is CASSQSGDKRTFF. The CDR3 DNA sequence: TGTGCCAGCAGCCAGTCGGGGGATAAAAGAACTTTCTTT. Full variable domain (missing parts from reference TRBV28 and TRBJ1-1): DVKVTQSSRYLVKRTGEKVFLECVQDMDHENMFWYRQDPGLGLRLIYFSYDVKMKEKGDIPEGYSVSREKKERFSLILESASTNQTSMYLCASSQSGDKRTFFGQGTRLTVV.